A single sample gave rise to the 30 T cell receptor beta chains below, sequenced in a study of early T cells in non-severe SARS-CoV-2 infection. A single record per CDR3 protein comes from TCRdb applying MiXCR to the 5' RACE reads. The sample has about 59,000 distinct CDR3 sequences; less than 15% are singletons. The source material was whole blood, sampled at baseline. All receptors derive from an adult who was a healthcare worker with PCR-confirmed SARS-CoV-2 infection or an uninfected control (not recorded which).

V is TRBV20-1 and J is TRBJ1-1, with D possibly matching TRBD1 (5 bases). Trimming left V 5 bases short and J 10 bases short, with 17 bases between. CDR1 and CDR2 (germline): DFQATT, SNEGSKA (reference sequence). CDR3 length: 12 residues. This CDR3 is CSARTPNVRAFF. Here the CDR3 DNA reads TGCAGTGCTCGGACACCTAATGTTCGAGCTTTCTTT.

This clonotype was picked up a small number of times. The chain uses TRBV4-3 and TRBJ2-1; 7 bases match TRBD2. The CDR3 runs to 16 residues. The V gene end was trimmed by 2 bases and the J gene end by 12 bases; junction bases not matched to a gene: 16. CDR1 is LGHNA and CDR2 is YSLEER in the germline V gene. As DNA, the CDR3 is TGCGCCAGCAGCCAATCCTCTCTAGCGGTGGGACGTGGGCAGTTCTTC. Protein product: CASSQSSLAVGRGQFF.

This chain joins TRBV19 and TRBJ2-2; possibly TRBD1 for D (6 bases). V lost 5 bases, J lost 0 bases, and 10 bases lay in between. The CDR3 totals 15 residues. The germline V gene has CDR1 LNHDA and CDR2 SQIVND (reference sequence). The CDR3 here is CASSPGTPNTGELFF. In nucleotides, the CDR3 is TGTGCCAGTAGTCCCGGGACACCGAACACCGGGGAGCTGTTTTTT.

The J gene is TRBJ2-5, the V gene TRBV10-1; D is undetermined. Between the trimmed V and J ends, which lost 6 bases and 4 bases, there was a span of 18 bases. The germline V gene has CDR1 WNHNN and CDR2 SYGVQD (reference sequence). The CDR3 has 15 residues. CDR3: CASRACSTSTETQYF. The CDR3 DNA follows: TGCGCCAGCAGGGCTTGTTCTACCTCGACAGAGACCCAGTACTTC.

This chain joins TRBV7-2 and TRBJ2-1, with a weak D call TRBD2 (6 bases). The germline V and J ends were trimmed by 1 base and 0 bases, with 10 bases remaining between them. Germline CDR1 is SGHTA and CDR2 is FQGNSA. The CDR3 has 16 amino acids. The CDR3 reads CASSLVGSLSYNEQFF. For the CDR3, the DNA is TGTGCCAGCAGCTTAGTCGGGAGTCTCTCCTACAATGAGCAGTTCTTC.

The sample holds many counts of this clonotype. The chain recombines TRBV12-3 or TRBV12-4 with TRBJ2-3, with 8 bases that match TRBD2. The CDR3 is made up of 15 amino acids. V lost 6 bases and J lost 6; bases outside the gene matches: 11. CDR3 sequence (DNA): TGTGCCAGCAGGGCAAGCGGGAGCCACGGGGATACGCAGTATTTT. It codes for CASRASGSHGDTQYF.

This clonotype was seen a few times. The CDR3 DNA reads TGCGCCAGCAGCCAAGTTGACAGGGGTCAACAGACCCAGTACTTC. This gives the protein CASSQVDRGQQTQYF. The chain recombines TRBV4-1 with TRBJ2-5, with TRBD1 matching 8 bases. Germline V gene lookup returns CDR1 MGHRA and CDR2 YSYEKL. The CDR3 is 15 amino acids. V shed 1 base and J 6 bases; nucleotides not matched to a gene: 7.

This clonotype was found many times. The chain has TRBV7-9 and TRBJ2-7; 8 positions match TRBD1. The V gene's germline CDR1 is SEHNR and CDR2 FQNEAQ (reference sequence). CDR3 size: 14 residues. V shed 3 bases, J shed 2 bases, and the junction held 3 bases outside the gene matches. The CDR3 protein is CASSFSQGAYEQYF. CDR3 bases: TGTGCCAGCAGCTTCTCACAGGGGGCCTACGAGCAGTACTTC. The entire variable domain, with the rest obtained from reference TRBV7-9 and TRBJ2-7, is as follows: DTGVSQNPRHKITKRGQNVTFRCDPISEHNRLYWYRQTLGQGPEFLTYFQNEAQLEKSRLLSDRFSAERPKGSFSTLEIQRTEQGDSAMYLCASSFSQGAYEQYFGPGTRLTVT.

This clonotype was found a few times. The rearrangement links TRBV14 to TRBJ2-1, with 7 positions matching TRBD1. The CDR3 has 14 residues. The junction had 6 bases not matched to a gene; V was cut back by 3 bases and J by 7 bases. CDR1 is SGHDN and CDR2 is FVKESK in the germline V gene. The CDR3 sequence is CASSHGQAPNEQFF. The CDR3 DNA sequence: TGTGCCAGCAGCCACGGACAGGCGCCAAATGAGCAGTTCTTC.

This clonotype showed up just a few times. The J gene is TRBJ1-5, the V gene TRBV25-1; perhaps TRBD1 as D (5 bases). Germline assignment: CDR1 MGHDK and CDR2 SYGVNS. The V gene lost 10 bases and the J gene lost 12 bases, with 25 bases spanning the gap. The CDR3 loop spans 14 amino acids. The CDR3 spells CAISEGRGRRNQHF. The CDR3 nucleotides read TGTGCCATTTCGGAGGGACGCGGCAGACGGAACCAGCATTTT.

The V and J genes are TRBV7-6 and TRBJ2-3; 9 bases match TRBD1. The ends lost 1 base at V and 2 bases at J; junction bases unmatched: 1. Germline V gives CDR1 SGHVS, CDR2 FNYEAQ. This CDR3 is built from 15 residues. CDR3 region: CASSLGTGATDTQYF. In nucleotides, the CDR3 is TGTGCCAGCAGCTTAGGGACAGGGGCCACAGATACGCAGTATTTT.

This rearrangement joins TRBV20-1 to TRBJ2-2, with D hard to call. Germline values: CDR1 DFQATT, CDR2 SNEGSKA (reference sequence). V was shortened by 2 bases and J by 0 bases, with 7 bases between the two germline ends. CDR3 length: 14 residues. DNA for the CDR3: TGCAGTGCTAGACCGGCCTCGAACACCGGGGAGCTGTTTTTT. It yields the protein CSARPASNTGELFF.

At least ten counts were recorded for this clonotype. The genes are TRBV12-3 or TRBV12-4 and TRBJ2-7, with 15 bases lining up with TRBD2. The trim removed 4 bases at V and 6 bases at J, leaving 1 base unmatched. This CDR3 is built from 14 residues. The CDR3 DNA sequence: TGTGCCAGCAGTTGGACTAGCGGGAGGGCCGAGCAGTACTTC. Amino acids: CASSWTSGRAEQYF.

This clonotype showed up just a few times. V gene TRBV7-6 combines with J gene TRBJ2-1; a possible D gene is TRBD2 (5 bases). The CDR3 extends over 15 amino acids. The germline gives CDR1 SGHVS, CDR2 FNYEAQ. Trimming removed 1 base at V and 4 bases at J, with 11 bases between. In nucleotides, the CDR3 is TGTGCCAGCAGCTTAGGTCCCGGGATTTACAATGAGCAGTTCTTC. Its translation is CASSLGPGIYNEQFF.

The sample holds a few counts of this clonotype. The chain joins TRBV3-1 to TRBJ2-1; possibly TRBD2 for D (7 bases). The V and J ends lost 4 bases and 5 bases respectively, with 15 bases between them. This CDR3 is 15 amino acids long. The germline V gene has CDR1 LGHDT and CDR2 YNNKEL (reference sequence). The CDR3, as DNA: TGTGCCAGCAGCCGCATAGGGGGGGCGGACAATGAGCAGTTCTTC. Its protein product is CASSRIGGADNEQFF.

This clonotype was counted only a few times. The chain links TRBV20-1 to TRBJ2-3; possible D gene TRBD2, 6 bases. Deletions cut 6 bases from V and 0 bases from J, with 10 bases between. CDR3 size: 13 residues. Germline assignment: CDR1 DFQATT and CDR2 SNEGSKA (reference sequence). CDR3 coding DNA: TGCAGTGCGAGGCGGGGCAGCACAGATACGCAGTATTTT. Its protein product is CSARRGSTDTQYF.

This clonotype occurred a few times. CDR3 DNA sequence: TGTGCCAGCAGCCCTACTAGCGGGACCTACGAGCAGTACTTC. The encoded protein is CASSPTSGTYEQYF. This chain joins TRBV11-2 and TRBJ2-7; 10 bases fit TRBD2. From germline, CDR1 is SGHAT and CDR2 FQNNGV. This CDR3 comprises 14 residues. The junction had 3 bases not matched to a gene; V was cut back by 5 bases and J by 2 bases.

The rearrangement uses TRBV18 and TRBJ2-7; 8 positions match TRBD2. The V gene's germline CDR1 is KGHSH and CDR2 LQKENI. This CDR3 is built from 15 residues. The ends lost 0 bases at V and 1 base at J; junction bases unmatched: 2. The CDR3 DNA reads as TGTGCCAGCTCACCACCGGCTAGCGGGTCCTACGAGCAGTACTTC. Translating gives CASSPPASGSYEQYF.

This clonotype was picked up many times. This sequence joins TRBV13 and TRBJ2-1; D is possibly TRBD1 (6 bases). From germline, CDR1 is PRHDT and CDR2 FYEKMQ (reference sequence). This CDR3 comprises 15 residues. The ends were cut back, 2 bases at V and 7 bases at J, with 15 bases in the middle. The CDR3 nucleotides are TGTGCCAGCAGCTTAATGGCAGGGGTCTTAAATGAGCAGTTCTTC. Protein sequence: CASSLMAGVLNEQFF.

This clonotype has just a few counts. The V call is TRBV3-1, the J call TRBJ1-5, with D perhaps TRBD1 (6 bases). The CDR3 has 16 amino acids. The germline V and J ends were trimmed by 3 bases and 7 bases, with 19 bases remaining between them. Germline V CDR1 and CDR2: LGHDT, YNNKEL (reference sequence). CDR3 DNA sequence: TGTGCCAGCAGCCATTCGGGGGCTTGGGCGCGACAGCCCCAGCATTTT. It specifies CASSHSGAWARQPQHF.

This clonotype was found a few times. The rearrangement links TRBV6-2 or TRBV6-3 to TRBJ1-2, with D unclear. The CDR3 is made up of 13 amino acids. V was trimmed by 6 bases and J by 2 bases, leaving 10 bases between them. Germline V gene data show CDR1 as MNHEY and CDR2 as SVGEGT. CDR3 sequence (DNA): TGTGCCAGCAGGTTCGTGAGAAACTATGGCTACACCTTC. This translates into CASRFVRNYGYTF.

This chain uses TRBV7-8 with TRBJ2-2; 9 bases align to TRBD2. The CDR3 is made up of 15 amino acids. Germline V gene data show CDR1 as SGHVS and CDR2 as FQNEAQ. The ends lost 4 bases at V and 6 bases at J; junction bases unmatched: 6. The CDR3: CASSSSGMEAGELFF. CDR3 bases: TGTGCCAGCAGCTCTAGCGGGATGGAGGCCGGGGAGCTGTTTTTT. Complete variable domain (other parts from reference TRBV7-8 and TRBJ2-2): GAGVSQSPRYKVAKRGQDVALRCDPISGHVSLFWYQQALGQGPEFLTYFQNEAQLDKSGLPSDRFFAERPEGSVSTLKIQRTQQEDSAVYLCASSSSGMEAGELFFGEGSRLTVL.

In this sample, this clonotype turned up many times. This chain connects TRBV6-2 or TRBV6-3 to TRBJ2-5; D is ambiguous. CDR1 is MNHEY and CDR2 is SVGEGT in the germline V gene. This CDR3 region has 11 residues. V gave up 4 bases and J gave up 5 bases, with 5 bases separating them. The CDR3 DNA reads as TGTGCCAGCAGTTCCCTTGAGACCCAGTACTTC. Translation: CASSSLETQYF.

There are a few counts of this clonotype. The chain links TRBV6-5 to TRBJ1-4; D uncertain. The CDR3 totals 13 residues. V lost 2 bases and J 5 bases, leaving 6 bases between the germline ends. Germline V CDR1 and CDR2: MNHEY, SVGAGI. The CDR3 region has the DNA TGTGCCAGCAGTTACGGGCTAAATGAAAAACTGTTTTTT. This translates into CASSYGLNEKLFF.

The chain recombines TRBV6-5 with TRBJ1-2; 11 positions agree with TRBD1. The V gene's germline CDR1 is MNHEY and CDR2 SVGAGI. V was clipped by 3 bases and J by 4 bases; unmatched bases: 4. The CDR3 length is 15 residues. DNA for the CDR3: TGTGCCAGCAGTTATGGACAGGGGGCGATCTATGGCTACACCTTC. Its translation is CASSYGQGAIYGYTF.

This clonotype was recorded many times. DNA of the CDR3: TGTGCCAGCAGCTTAGCCGACAGACTGAACACCGGGGAGCTGTTTTTT. It specifies CASSLADRLNTGELFF. The rearrangement joins TRBV7-2 to TRBJ2-2, with D perhaps matching TRBD1 (5 bases). The CDR3 is 16 amino acids. Germline CDR1 is SGHTA and CDR2 is FQGNSA. V was cut by 0 bases and J by 1 base, with 9 bases left in between.

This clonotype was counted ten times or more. The CDR3 nucleotides are TGTGCCAGCAGCCCGGGCACCTTGCCCCTCCACTTT. Residues: CASSPGTLPLHF. The chain recombines TRBV7-8 with TRBJ1-6; D not resolved. CDR3 size: 12 residues. Trimming took off 5 bases at V and 13 bases at J, with 12 bases between the two ends. Germline assignment: CDR1 SGHVS and CDR2 FQNEAQ.

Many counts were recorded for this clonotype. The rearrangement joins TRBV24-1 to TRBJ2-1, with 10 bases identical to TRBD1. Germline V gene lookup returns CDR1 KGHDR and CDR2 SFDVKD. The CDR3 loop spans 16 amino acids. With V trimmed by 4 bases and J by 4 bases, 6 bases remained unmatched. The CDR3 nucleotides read TGTGCCACCAGTGAACCCGGGACAGGGGATTACAATGAGCAGTTCTTC. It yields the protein CATSEPGTGDYNEQFF.

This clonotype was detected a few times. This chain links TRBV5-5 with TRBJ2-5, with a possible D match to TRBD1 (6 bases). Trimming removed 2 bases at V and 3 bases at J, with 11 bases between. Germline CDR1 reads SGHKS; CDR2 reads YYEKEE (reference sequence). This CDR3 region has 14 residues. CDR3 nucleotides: TGTGCCAGCAGCTTATCAGGGGTTGAAGAGACCCAGTACTTC. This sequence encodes CASSLSGVEETQYF. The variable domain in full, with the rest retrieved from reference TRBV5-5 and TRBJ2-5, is DAGVTQSPTHLIKTRGQQVTLRCSPISGHKSVSWYQQVLGQGPQFIFQYYEKEERGRGNFPDRFSARQFPNYSSELNVNALLLGDSALYLCASSLSGVEETQYFGPGTRLLVL.

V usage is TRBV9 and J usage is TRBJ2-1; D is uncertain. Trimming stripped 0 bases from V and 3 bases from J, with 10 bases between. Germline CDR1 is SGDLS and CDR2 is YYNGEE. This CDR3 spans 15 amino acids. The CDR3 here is CASSVVSSLYNEQFF. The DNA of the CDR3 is TGTGCCAGCAGCGTAGTATCTAGTCTCTACAATGAGCAGTTCTTC.